The present T cell receptor (beta chain) was sequenced within a study of blood T cell repertoires in COVID-19. Study details: The study drew acute and convalescent COVID-19 samples from the United States, Italy and Spain. Nucleic acid was either cDNA or gDNA, and it came from T cells, B-cell-depleted T cells, or PBMCs.

This clone turned up a few times. V was trimmed by 6 bases and J by 14 bases, leaving 19 bases between them. The CDR3 is made up of 12 amino acids. Authors' processing steps: Counts of nucleated cells, estimated from reference gene primer amplification, were obtained. This table comes from immunoSEQ multiplex PCR, and its TCRdb copy is limited to in-frame clones, with some not included. The DNA was the basis for D and trimming; V, J and clone size are from that table. The sample contains roughly 120,000 clones, 75% to 85% of which appear only once. Material: peripheral blood. This sequence joins TRBV12-3 or TRBV12-4 and TRBJ1-1; D might be TRBD1 (6 bases). The clonotype originates from a human donor in a cohort sampled during active COVID-19. The DNA of the CDR3 is TGTGCCAGCAGAGACAGGCACATCCGAGAATTCTTT. This codes for CASRDRHIREFF.